This TCR beta chain was documented in a study of T cells after yellow fever vaccination. The study's findings and limits: Subsequent to the booster, the majority of primary-vaccination clones reappeared (approximately 95% CD4, 88% CD8).

The CDR3 has 14 residues. From germline, CDR1 is SGHDT and CDR2 YYEEEE. Trimming cost V 1 base and J 1 base, with 9 bases left between them. On this clonotype itself: Its cognate antigen is unknown.

Template switching with 5'RACE generated the TCR cDNA and added a universal primer site and UMIs. Using its own MiXCR run on the 5' RACE reads, TCRdb lists one record per CDR3 protein. The table records 510,000 or so distinct CDR3 sequences, roughly 21% of them present only once. The clonotype was recovered from a man between 25 and 39 years old who received the YFV17D yellow fever vaccine. The chain uses TRBV5-6 and TRBJ2-7, with D possibly matching TRBD1 (5 bases). The input for sequencing was PBMCs, taken 15 days after the yellow fever booster vaccination. In DNA form, the CDR3 reads TGTGCCAGCAGCTTGCTACAGGCGTCCTACGAGCAGTACTTC. Amino acid sequence: CASSLLQASYEQYF.